Reported below is one T cell receptor (beta chain). Measured with immunoSEQ multiplex PCR; TCRdb has only the in-frame clones, and not every one. The table lists fewer than 1 million clones, 96% of them singletons. CD45RO-negative, CCR7-selected cells formed the naive CD8 fraction, which excluded terminally differentiated effector memory CD45RA+ cells. This entry belongs to a study of shared clonotypes between healthy human individuals. CDR1 is SGHTA and CDR2 is FQGNSA in the germline V gene. This CDR3 is built from 14 residues. V lost 2 bases and J lost 3; bases outside the gene matches: 4. The rearrangement uses TRBV7-2 and TRBJ2-7, with 7 bases fitting TRBD1. The clonotype comes from a man younger than 45 in good health. Source material: naive CD8+ T cells sorted from blood. CDR3 DNA sequence: TGTGCCAGCAGCTTATTTGCAGGGGGCTACGAGCAGTACTTC. Translated: CASSLFAGGYEQYF. The full variable domain, with the rest looked up from reference TRBV7-2 and TRBJ2-7, is GAGVSQSPSNKVTEKGKDVELRCDPISGHTALYWYRQSLGQGLEFLIYFQGNSAPDKSGLPSDRFSAERTGGSVSTLTIQRTQQEDSAVYLCASSLFAGGYEQYFGPGTRLTVT.